This section outlines one T cell receptor (beta chain) sequence together with its context. The repertoire was sequenced with immunoSEQ multiplex PCR; TCRdb's copy has only in-frame clones and lacks some. The data contain about 220,000 clones, 80% to 90% of them singletons. CDR1 and CDR2 (germline): LNHNV, YYDKDF (reference sequence). The length of the CDR3 is 15 residues. After removal of 3 bases from V and 5 bases from J, the junction contained 4 bases not matched to a gene. The data stem from a study of blood T cell repertoires in COVID-19. Turning to the study itself: The origin of the acute and convalescent COVID-19 samples was the United States, Italy and Spain. The cDNA or gDNA used as material had been derived from T cells, B-cell-depleted T cells, or PBMCs.

The sample consisted of peripheral blood. The chain recombines TRBV15 with TRBJ2-4, with 10 nucleotides matching TRBD2. The TCR originated in a man aged 25 to 40 who had recovered from COVID-19. The CDR3, as DNA: TGTGCCACCAGCAGGATAGCGGGGGGAGAAAACATTCAGTACTTC. Protein product: CATSRIAGGENIQYF.